These 21 T cell receptor beta chains originate from one sample sequenced in a study of cytomegalovirus exposure and HLA in healthy donors. Both 60 Vbeta primers and 13 Jbeta primers went into the PCR. Using immunoSEQ multiplex PCR, the repertoire was profiled, and TCRdb retains in-frame clones only, with some absent. The table shows around 95,000 clones, with about four fifths occurring only once. The specimen sequenced was PBMCs. Source of these receptors: a woman between 35 and 50 years old in good health and CMV-seropositive.

The chain couples TRBV27 to TRBJ1-1, with a possible D match to TRBD1 (6 bases). The CDR3 spans 16 residues. V was cut by 3 bases and J by 4 bases, with 18 bases left in between. CDR1 and CDR2 (germline): MNHEY, SMNVEV (reference sequence). The DNA for the CDR3 is TGTGCCAGCAGTTTGACCCTCCGAGGGGGGGGCACTGAAGCTTTCTTT. This codes for CASSLTLRGGGTEAFF.

V usage is TRBV2 and J usage is TRBJ1-1; D gene uncertain. Germline-derived CDR1 and CDR2 are SNHLY and FYNNEI. The CDR3 spans 15 residues. V lost 1 base and J lost 1, with 10 bases in between. The CDR3: CASSEVGLGNTEAFF. DNA for the CDR3: TGTGCCAGCAGTGAAGTAGGACTCGGGAACACTGAAGCTTTCTTT.

The CDR3 region has the DNA TGCGCCAGCAGCCAAAGCACAGATACGCAGTATTTT. Protein: CASSQSTDTQYF. The chain recombines TRBV5-1 with TRBJ2-3; no definite D call. The CDR3 loop spans 12 amino acids. V lost 4 bases, J lost 0 bases, and 3 bases lay in between. Germline CDR1 is SGHRS and CDR2 is YFSETQ.

CDR3 in amino acids: CASSEFRGNTEAFF. CDR3 in DNA: TGTGCCAGCAGTGAATTTAGAGGGAACACTGAAGCTTTCTTT. The chain has TRBV2 and TRBJ1-1; no definite D call. V lost 2 bases and J lost 1, with 8 bases in between. The CDR3 length is 14 residues. Germline CDR1 and CDR2: SNHLY and FYNNEI.

In nucleotides, the CDR3 is TGTGCCATCAGTGAAATGGCCGGGGGCACCGGGGAGCTGTTTTTT. Translated, it gives CAISEMAGGTGELFF. The chain is built from TRBV10-3 and TRBJ2-2; TRBD2 is a possible D gene (6 bases). V lost 3 bases and J lost 4, with 12 bases in between. The CDR3 spans 15 residues. Germline V gives CDR1 ENHRY, CDR2 SYGVKD.

The rearrangement links TRBV7-6 to TRBJ2-5; TRBD1 matches 12 bases. The V gene end was trimmed by 0 bases and the J gene end by 4 bases; junction bases not matched to a gene: 12. The germline CDR1 and CDR2 sequences are SGHVS and FNYEAQ. This CDR3 region has 19 residues. CDR3 loop: CASSLAAFSGTGGRETQYF. Here the CDR3 DNA reads TGTGCCAGCAGCTTAGCTGCCTTTTCCGGGACAGGGGGCAGAGAGACCCAGTACTTC.

The chain recombines TRBV10-1 with TRBJ2-3; 7 bases map to TRBD2. There are 13 residues in the CDR3. Germline CDR1 reads WNHNN; CDR2 reads SYGVQD (reference sequence). V lost 5 bases and J lost 4; bases outside the gene matches: 3. CDR3 sequence reads: CASSSGGADTQYF. DNA for the CDR3: TGCGCCAGCAGTTCGGGGGGTGCAGATACGCAGTATTTT.

CDR3: CASSLDVQGATGELFF. The CDR3 bases are TGCGCCAGCAGCTTGGATGTACAGGGGGCAACCGGGGAGCTGTTTTTT. The chain links TRBV5-1 to TRBJ2-2; 9 positions agree with TRBD1. From germline, CDR1 is SGHRS and CDR2 YFSETQ. The junction had 5 bases not matched to a gene; V was cut back by 0 bases and J by 5 bases. The CDR3 loop spans 16 amino acids.

This clone was seen only once. V gene TRBV6-6 combines with J gene TRBJ2-1, with 7 bases lining up with TRBD2. CDR3 length: 16 amino acids. After removal of 6 bases from V and 3 bases from J, the junction contained 11 bases not matched to a gene. The germline gives CDR1 MNHNY, CDR2 SVGAGI (reference sequence). The CDR3 protein is CASRNFFGGGYNEQFF. The DNA of the CDR3 is TGTGCCAGCAGGAATTTTTTTGGGGGGGGCTACAATGAGCAGTTCTTC.

The J gene is TRBJ2-1, the V gene TRBV11-3, with 12 bases fitting TRBD2. CDR1 and CDR2 from the germline V gene are SGHNT and YENEEA. Unmatched junction bases numbered 10, after V lost 1 base and J lost 9 bases. This CDR3 region has 17 residues. The CDR3 coding sequence is TGTGCCAGCAGCTTAGGCGGCTGGACTAGCGGGATCTTTGAGCAGTTCTTC. Its translation: CASSLGGWTSGIFEQFF.

CDR3 bases: TGTGCCTGGAGTCGCGAACAGGGGTTTAATTCACCCCTCCACTTT. This translates into CAWSREQGFNSPLHF. V and J are TRBV30 and TRBJ1-6; TRBD1 aligns across 7 bases. The J segment lost 6 bases and the V segment lost 2 bases, leaving 7 bases of the junction unmatched. The CDR3 extends over 15 amino acids. The germline gives CDR1 GTSNPN, CDR2 SVGIG (reference sequence). Together with reference TRBV30 and TRBJ1-6, the CDR3 gives the full variable domain: SQTIHQWPATLVQPVGSPLSLECTVEGTSNPNLYWYRQAAGRGLQLLFYSVGIGQISSEVPQNLSASRPQDRQFILSSKKLLLSDSGFYLCAWSREQGFNSPLHFGNGTRLTVT.

V usage is TRBV7-9 and J usage is TRBJ1-3; 10 bases align to TRBD1. In germline, CDR1 is SEHNR, CDR2 FQNEAQ (reference sequence). Losses at the gene ends were 6 bases for V and 7 bases for J; bases not matched to a gene: 9. This CDR3 comprises 15 residues. The CDR3: CASRQTGTGANTIYF. The CDR3 bases are TGTGCCAGCAGGCAGACCGGGACAGGGGCGAACACCATATATTTT.

This clone has a single count. This chain links TRBV28 with TRBJ1-3; D unresolved. The CDR3 is 15 residues long. V lost 2 bases, J lost 0 bases, and 8 bases lay in between. Germline V lookup: CDR1 MDHEN, CDR2 SYDVKM. The CDR3, as DNA: TGTGCCAGCAGTTTAGTGGGCAGCTCTGGAAACACCATATATTTT. Translating gives CASSLVGSSGNTIYF.

The chain links TRBV6-5 to TRBJ2-1; TRBD1 matches at 11 bases. The CDR3 is made up of 16 amino acids. Germline CDR1 reads MNHEY; CDR2 reads SVGAGI. Trimming cost V 0 bases and J 9 bases; bases outside gene matches: 7. The DNA for the CDR3 is TGTGCCAGCAGTTACTCGACGGACAGGGGGCAAGGTGAGCAGTTCTTC. Protein product: CASSYSTDRGQGEQFF.

The chain has TRBV6-5 and TRBJ1-2; no definite D call. Germline CDR1 reads MNHEY; CDR2 reads SVGAGI. V lost 2 bases, J lost 7 bases, and 14 bases lay in between. CDR3 length equals 14 residues. CDR3 region: CASSYGGQSFGYTF. CDR3 bases: TGTGCCAGCAGTTACGGTGGGCAGTCCTTTGGCTACACCTTC.

The chain recombines TRBV5-1 with TRBJ2-1; 8 bases align to TRBD2. V dropped 5 bases and J dropped 2; count of bases not matched to a gene: 0. The CDR3 runs 13 residues. Looked up from germline, CDR1 is SGHRS and CDR2 is YFSETQ. This CDR3 is CASSSGTYNEQFF. The CDR3, as DNA: TGCGCCAGCAGTAGCGGGACCTACAATGAGCAGTTCTTC.

This rearrangement joins TRBV19 to TRBJ2-1; D is perhaps TRBD1 (6 bases). From germline, CDR1 is LNHDA and CDR2 SQIVND (reference sequence). Trimming took 11 bases from V and 3 from J, leaving 17 bases between them. This CDR3 is 14 amino acids long. The CDR3 spells CALIPGHDYNEQFF. The CDR3 coding sequence is TGTGCCCTCATTCCGGGACATGACTACAATGAGCAGTTCTTC.

V and J are TRBV6-5 and TRBJ1-2; TRBD1 is a possible D gene (6 bases). The CDR3 is made up of 15 amino acids. Germline lookup yields CDR1 MNHEY and CDR2 SVGAGI. The V gene lost 6 bases and the J gene lost 0 bases, with 14 bases spanning the gap. The CDR3 bases are TGTGCCAGCAGGCGGACAGAACCTTCTAACTATGGCTACACCTTC. It codes for CASRRTEPSNYGYTF.

This chain uses TRBV7-2 with TRBJ1-2; tentative D call: TRBD1 (5 bases). V shed 3 bases and J shed 5 bases, with 13 bases lying between them. This CDR3 has 14 residues. Per germline, CDR1 SGHTA and CDR2 FQGNSA. CDR3 nucleotide sequence: TGTGCCAGCAGCTTCAGGCAGGAGGGGTATGGCTACACCTTC. Its protein is CASSFRQEGYGYTF.

The rearrangement uses TRBV7-6 and TRBJ2-7; 8 bases are shared with TRBD1. V lost 6 bases to trimming and J lost 6 bases; unmatched junction nucleotides: 4. This CDR3 region has 12 residues. Germline-derived CDR1 and CDR2 are SGHVS and FNYEAQ. The CDR3 coding sequence is TGTGCCAGCAGTCGGACAGGGAGCGAGCAGTACTTC. Translated, it gives CASSRTGSEQYF.

The J gene is TRBJ1-1, the V gene TRBV5-1; 11 bases line up with TRBD1. The CDR3 extends over 14 amino acids. CDR1 and CDR2 from the germline V gene are SGHRS and YFSETQ. After removal of 3 bases from V and 6 bases from J, the junction contained 4 bases not matched to a gene. The DNA of the CDR3 is TGCGCCAGCAGCTGGGACAGGGGGAGCGCTGAAGCTTTCTTT. Translated, it gives CASSWDRGSAEAFF. The whole variable domain, filled in from reference TRBV5-1 and TRBJ1-1, reads KAGVTQTPRYLIKTRGQQVTLSCSPISGHRSVSWYQQTPGQGLQFLFEYFSETQRNKGNFPGRFSGRQFSNSRSEMNVSTLELGDSALYLCASSWDRGSAEAFFGQGTRLTVV.